The 16 T cell receptor beta chains in this list originate from one sample, sequenced in a study of blood T cell repertoires in COVID-19. The assay was immunoSEQ multiplex PCR, and TCRdb's table has in-frame clones only and misses some. The table shows around 230,000 clones, with under 90% occurring only once. What was sequenced was peripheral blood. The receptors shown here come from a woman aged 40 to 49 with active or convalescent COVID-19.

This clone was seen just once. One end of the junction does not line up with germline, which may come from a read error. The gene calls are TRBV20-1 and TRBJ1-2; D perhaps matches TRBD1 (6 bases). The CDR3 is made up of 12 amino acids. Germline CDR1 reads DFQATT; CDR2 reads SNEGSKA (reference sequence). CDR3 amino acids: CSASASTWTESF. The CDR3 nucleotides read TGCAGTGCTAGTGCATCCACGTGGACAGAGTCCTTC.

The V and J genes are TRBV19 and TRBJ1-5; unclear D gene. Between the trimmed V and J ends, which lost 7 bases and 4 bases, there was a span of 17 bases. The CDR3 extends over 15 amino acids. Germline V gives CDR1 LNHDA, CDR2 SQIVND (reference sequence). The chain's CDR3 is CASTFERGGNQPQHF. The DNA of the CDR3 is TGTGCCAGTACATTCGAGCGGGGTGGAAATCAGCCCCAGCATTTT.

The table lists this clone with a count of one. The V and J genes are TRBV3-1 (or the pseudogene TRBV3-2) and TRBJ2-5, with D possibly being TRBD2 (6 bases). V dropped 4 bases and J dropped 4 bases, with 7 bases sitting between them. Germline V gene sequence: CDR1 LGHDT, CDR2 YNNKEL (reference sequence). The CDR3 extends over 12 amino acids. Here the CDR3 DNA reads TGTGCCAGCAGCCCCGGGAGAGAGACCCAGTACTTC. It codes for CASSPGRETQYF.

This sequence joins TRBV30 and TRBJ2-3; 12 nucleotides line up with TRBD1. Germline assignment: CDR1 GTSNPN and CDR2 SVGIG (reference sequence). Germline trimming cut 3 bases from V and 5 bases from J; bases unmatched to any gene: 12. This CDR3 has 17 amino acids. The CDR3 here is CAWSHFGTGGRIDTQYF. In DNA, the CDR3 is TGTGCCTGGAGCCACTTCGGGACAGGGGGCCGTATAGATACGCAGTATTTT.

The chain has TRBV19 and TRBJ1-5; the D gene is possibly TRBD1 (6 bases). Per germline, CDR1 LNHDA and CDR2 SQIVND (reference sequence). Trimming took off 4 bases at V and 6 bases at J, with 10 bases between the two ends. This CDR3 contains 13 residues. The CDR3: CASSTPRGQPQHF. CDR3 DNA sequence: TGTGCCAGTAGTACCCCCAGGGGTCAGCCCCAGCATTTT.

The genes are TRBV19 and TRBJ1-2; 9 nucleotides line up with TRBD1. The length of the CDR3 is 15 residues. V was clipped by 7 bases and J by 0 bases; unmatched bases: 6. The V gene's germline CDR1 is LNHDA and CDR2 SQIVND (reference sequence). DNA for the CDR3: TGTGCCAGTACCAGCGGGACAGGGTCTAACTATGGCTACACCTTC. This encodes CASTSGTGSNYGYTF.

This clone was counted a single time. This chain links TRBV14 with TRBJ2-1, with 7 bases aligning to TRBD2. The V gene's germline CDR1 is SGHDN and CDR2 FVKESK. Losses at the gene ends were 1 base for V and 2 bases for J; bases not matched to a gene: 8. CDR3 length: 17 residues. The CDR3 sequence: CASSQGGGRGTYNEQFF. As DNA, the CDR3 is TGTGCCAGCAGCCAAGGGGGTGGGCGGGGGACCTACAATGAGCAGTTCTTC.

This clone was seen only once. V usage is TRBV23-1 and J usage is TRBJ2-7; TRBD2 aligns across 8 bases. TRBV23-1 is noted as an ORF with a role that remains uncertain. The CDR3 covers 18 residues. The trim removed 0 bases at V and 6 bases at J, leaving 16 bases unmatched. The CDR3 loop is CASSQSFPTGGFLSEQYF. The CDR3 DNA reads TGCGCCAGCAGTCAATCCTTCCCAACGGGGGGGTTCCTAAGCGAGCAGTACTTC.

This clone was found a few times. This chain uses TRBV19 with TRBJ2-3, with a tentative D call TRBD1 (6 bases). Germline CDR1 reads LNHDA; CDR2 reads SQIVND (reference sequence). Trimming left V 4 bases short and J 1 base short, with 9 bases between. The CDR3 length is 14 residues. CDR3 in amino acids: CASSKQGGTDTQYF. CDR3 nucleotide sequence: TGTGCCAGTAGTAAACAGGGCGGCACAGATACGCAGTATTTT.

This clone turned up a few times. The chain has TRBV5-6 and TRBJ1-1; D not resolved. This CDR3 region has 14 residues. The V and J ends lost 0 bases and 4 bases respectively, with 10 bases between them. Germline CDR1 and CDR2: SGHDT and YYEEEE. In DNA form, the CDR3 reads TGTGCCAGCAGCTTGGGGTACGTCGGCACTGAAGCTTTCTTT. This codes for CASSLGYVGTEAFF.

This chain links TRBV30 with TRBJ2-7; a possible D gene is TRBD2 (5 bases). Germline V lookup: CDR1 GTSNPN, CDR2 SVGIG (reference sequence). The CDR3 is 11 residues long. Between the trimmed V and J ends, which lost 8 bases and 1 base, there was a span of 9 bases. CDR3 protein: CAATGSYEQYF. The CDR3 DNA sequence: TGTGCCGCGACGGGGTCCTACGAGCAGTACTTC.

The chain recombines TRBV28 with TRBJ1-3; D remains ambiguous. The CDR3 length is 15 residues. Germline CDR1 and CDR2: MDHEN and SYDVKM. The V gene lost 2 bases and the J gene lost 0 bases, with 8 bases spanning the gap. Written as DNA, the CDR3 is TGTGCCAGCAGTTTACCAGTAACCTCTGGAAACACCATATATTTT. This sequence encodes CASSLPVTSGNTIYF.

V usage is TRBV28 and J usage is TRBJ2-1; 11 nucleotides align to TRBD2. This CDR3 region has 16 residues. The germline gives CDR1 MDHEN, CDR2 SYDVKM. With 1 base clipped from V and 6 bases from J, the junction kept 5 bases outside the gene matches. In DNA, the CDR3 is TGTGCCAGCAGTTTATTCTTAGCGGGGGGGATCAATGAGCAGTTCTTC. It is translated as CASSLFLAGGINEQFF.

The chain links TRBV7-9 to TRBJ1-5; 9 bases match TRBD1. The CDR3 totals 15 residues. Germline V gene lookup returns CDR1 SEHNR and CDR2 FQNEAQ (reference sequence). The junction had 6 bases not matched to a gene; V was cut back by 5 bases and J by 4 bases. The CDR3 loop reads CASSPGTGRNQPQHF. The CDR3 DNA reads TGTGCCAGCAGCCCCGGGACAGGGCGGAATCAGCCCCAGCATTTT.

V is TRBV24-1 and J is TRBJ2-1, with no clear D. Germline CDR1 is KGHDR and CDR2 is SFDVKD. The germline V and J ends were trimmed by 2 bases and 4 bases, with 8 bases remaining between them. CDR3 length equals 14 residues. CDR3 region: CATSDSYGYNEQFF. In DNA, the CDR3 is TGTGCCACCAGTGATTCATACGGGTACAATGAGCAGTTCTTC.

The CDR3 is CASSLVGLAGSREQYF. CDR3 in DNA: TGTGCCAGCAGCTTAGTAGGACTAGCGGGGTCTCGAGAGCAGTACTTC. The V gene is TRBV7-9, the J gene TRBJ2-7, with 12 nucleotides matching TRBD2. Germline values: CDR1 SEHNR, CDR2 FQNEAQ (reference sequence). V lost 1 base, J lost 7 bases, and 8 bases stayed unmatched. This CDR3 comprises 16 residues. The full variable domain, in which reference TRBV7-9 and TRBJ2-7 provide the parts outside the CDR3, is DTGVSQNPRHKITKRGQNVTFRCDPISEHNRLYWYRQTLGQGPEFLTYFQNEAQLEKSRLLSDRFSAERPKGSFSTLEIQRTEQGDSAMYLCASSLVGLAGSREQYFGPGTRLTVT.